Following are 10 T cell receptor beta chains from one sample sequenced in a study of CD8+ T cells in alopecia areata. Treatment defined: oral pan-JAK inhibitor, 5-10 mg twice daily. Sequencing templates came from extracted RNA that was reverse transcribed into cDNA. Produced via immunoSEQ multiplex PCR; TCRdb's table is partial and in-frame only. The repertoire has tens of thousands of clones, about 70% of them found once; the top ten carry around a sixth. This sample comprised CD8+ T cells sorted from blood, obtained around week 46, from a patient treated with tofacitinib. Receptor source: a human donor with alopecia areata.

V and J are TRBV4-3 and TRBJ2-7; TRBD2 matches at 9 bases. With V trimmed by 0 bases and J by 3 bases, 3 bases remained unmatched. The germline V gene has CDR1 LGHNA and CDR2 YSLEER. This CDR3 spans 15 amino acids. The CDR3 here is CASSQERAGGYEQYF. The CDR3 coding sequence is TGCGCCAGCAGCCAAGAGAGAGCGGGGGGCTACGAGCAGTACTTC.

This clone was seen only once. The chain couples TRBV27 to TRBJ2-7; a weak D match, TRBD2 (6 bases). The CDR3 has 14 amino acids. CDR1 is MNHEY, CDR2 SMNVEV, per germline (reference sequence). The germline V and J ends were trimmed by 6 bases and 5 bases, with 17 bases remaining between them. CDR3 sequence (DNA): TGTGCCAGCAGCCCCCGGCAGGGACTTGACGAGCAGTACTTC. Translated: CASSPRQGLDEQYF.

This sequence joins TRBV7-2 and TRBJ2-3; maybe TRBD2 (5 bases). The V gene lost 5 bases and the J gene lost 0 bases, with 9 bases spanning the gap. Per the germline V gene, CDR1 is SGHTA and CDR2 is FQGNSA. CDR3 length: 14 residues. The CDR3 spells CASSLRTSTDTQYF. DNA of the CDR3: TGTGCCAGCAGCCTAAGGACTAGCACAGATACGCAGTATTTT.

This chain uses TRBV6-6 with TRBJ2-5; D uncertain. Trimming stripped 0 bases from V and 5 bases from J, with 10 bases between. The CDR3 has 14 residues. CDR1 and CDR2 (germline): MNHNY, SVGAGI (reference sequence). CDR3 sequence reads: CASSYSSPGETQYF. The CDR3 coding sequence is TGTGCCAGCAGTTACTCGTCGCCCGGGGAGACCCAGTACTTC.

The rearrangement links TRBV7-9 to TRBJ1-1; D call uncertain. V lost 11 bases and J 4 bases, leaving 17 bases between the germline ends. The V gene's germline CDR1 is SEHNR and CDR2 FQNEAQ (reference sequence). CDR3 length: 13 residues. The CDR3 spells CAGDDPLGTEAFF. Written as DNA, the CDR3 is TGTGCCGGGGATGACCCTCTGGGCACTGAAGCTTTCTTT.

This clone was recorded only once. In DNA, the CDR3 is TGCGCCAGCAGCCAAGATCCGGCGGGGGGCGGGATAGATACGCAGTATTTT. Encoded protein: CASSQDPAGGGIDTQYF. V and J are TRBV4-3 and TRBJ2-3, with 8 bases identical to TRBD2. CDR1 is LGHNA, CDR2 YSLEER, per germline. The CDR3 extends over 17 amino acids. Losses at the gene ends were 0 bases for V and 5 bases for J; bases not matched to a gene: 10.

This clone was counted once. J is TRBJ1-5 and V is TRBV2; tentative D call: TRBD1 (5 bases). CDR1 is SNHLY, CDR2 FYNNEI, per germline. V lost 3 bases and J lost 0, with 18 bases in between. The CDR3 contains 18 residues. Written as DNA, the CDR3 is TGTGCCAGCAGTGACGGGCCGGGGGGATTAAATAGCAATCAGCCCCAGCATTTT. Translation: CASSDGPGGLNSNQPQHF.

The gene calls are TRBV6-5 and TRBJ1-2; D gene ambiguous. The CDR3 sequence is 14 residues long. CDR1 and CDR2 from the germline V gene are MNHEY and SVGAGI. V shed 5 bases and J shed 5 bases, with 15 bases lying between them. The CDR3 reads CASSPTHPGYGYTF. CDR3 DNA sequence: TGTGCCAGCAGTCCTACCCATCCGGGGTATGGCTACACCTTC.

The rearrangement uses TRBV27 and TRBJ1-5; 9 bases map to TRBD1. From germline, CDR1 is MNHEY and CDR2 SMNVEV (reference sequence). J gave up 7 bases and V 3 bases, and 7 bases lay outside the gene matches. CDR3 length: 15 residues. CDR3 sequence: CASSLTGTGRQPQHF. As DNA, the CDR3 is TGTGCCAGCAGTTTGACCGGGACAGGGCGACAGCCCCAGCATTTT.

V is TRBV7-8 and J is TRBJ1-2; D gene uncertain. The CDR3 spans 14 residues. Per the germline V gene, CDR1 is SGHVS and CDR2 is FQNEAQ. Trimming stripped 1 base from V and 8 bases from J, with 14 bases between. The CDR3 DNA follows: TGTGCCAGCAGCTTAGTTTCCGGTTCGTTCGGCTACACCTTC. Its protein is CASSLVSGSFGYTF.